One and the same sample provided the 30 T cell receptor beta chains below, sequenced in a study of read filtering for tumor transcriptome and immune sequencing. The library was built from about 0.4 ug RNA with molecular barcoded adaptors for alpha/delta and beta/gamma chains. From the reads, TCRdb called clonotypes with MiXCR, one entry per CDR3 protein. The table shows roughly 38,000 distinct CDR3 sequences, with approximately 15% occurring only once. Specimen: a population of CD138-negative cells sorted from bone marrow. The receptors were gathered from a donor at least 40 years old with multiple myeloma.

This clonotype was seen at least ten times. In DNA form, the CDR3 reads TGCGCCAGCAGTGTTTCCTCCGGGGGCGACGGGACCCAGTACTTC. Amino acids: CASSVSSGGDGTQYF. The rearrangement joins TRBV10-2 to TRBJ2-5; perhaps D is TRBD1 or TRBD2 (6 bases each). CDR3 length equals 15 residues. The V end was cut by 4 bases, the J end by 7 bases, with 19 bases between. CDR1 WSHSY and CDR2 SAAADI come from the germline V gene.

There are many counts of this clonotype. CDR3 in amino acids: CASSEMIAGPEQFF. As DNA, the CDR3 is TGCGCCAGCAGTGAGATGATAGCGGGACCTGAGCAGTTCTTC. V is TRBV10-2 and J is TRBJ2-1; 8 nucleotides align to TRBD2. The CDR3 runs to 14 residues. With 2 bases clipped from V and 9 bases from J, the junction kept 6 bases outside the gene matches. Germline CDR1 and CDR2: WSHSY and SAAADI.

This chain connects TRBV7-8 to TRBJ1-1, with D maybe TRBD1 (5 bases). The germline CDR1 and CDR2 sequences are SGHVS and FQNEAQ. The V end lost 4 bases, the J end lost 1 base, and 10 bases lay between the germline ends. The CDR3 totals 14 residues. For the CDR3, the DNA is TGTGCCAGCAGCTCCGGGGGTAAGAACACTGAAGCTTTCTTT. Translated, it gives CASSSGGKNTEAFF.

This chain uses TRBV10-3 with TRBJ2-3, with D perhaps TRBD1 (5 bases). Germline CDR1 is ENHRY and CDR2 is SYGVKD. The CDR3 consists of 14 residues. V shed 6 bases and J shed 3 bases, with 13 bases lying between them. The CDR3 here is CAISGWKGTDTQYF. As DNA, the CDR3 is TGTGCCATCAGCGGGTGGAAGGGGACAGATACGCAGTATTTT.

V is TRBV28 and J is TRBJ1-2; D not resolved. The germline CDR1 and CDR2 sequences are MDHEN and SYDVKM. The CDR3 totals 13 residues. Trimming stripped 5 bases from V and 3 bases from J, with 10 bases between. The CDR3, as DNA: TGTGCCAGCAGTACCCAAGGGTACTATGGCTACACCTTC. This sequence encodes CASSTQGYYGYTF.

As concerns this clonotype: The junction does not match germline at one end; this may be a read error. J is TRBJ2-2 and V is TRBV12-3 or TRBV12-4; 9 bases fit TRBD2. The CDR3 sequence is 16 residues long. The CDR3 DNA reads as TGTGCCAGCAGTTTCATGGGACTAGCATCCAACGGGGAGCTGTCTTTT. Its translation: CASSFMGLASNGELSF.

This clonotype appeared many times. This chain connects TRBV7-3 to TRBJ2-3, with D possibly being TRBD2 (5 bases). Germline loops: CDR1 SGHTA, CDR2 FQGTGA. Trimming pared 1 base from V and 1 base from J, leaving 9 bases between. The CDR3 has 15 residues. CDR3 loop: CASSLRGGGTDTQYF. CDR3 DNA: TGTGCCAGCAGCTTAAGAGGAGGTGGCACAGATACGCAGTATTTT.

This clonotype has a count of ten or more. The chain is built from TRBV27 and TRBJ2-1; D gene unclear. Germline V lookup: CDR1 MNHEY, CDR2 SMNVEV (reference sequence). The CDR3 totals 15 residues. V lost 6 bases to trimming and J lost 2 bases, with 14 bases between them. CDR3 amino acids: CASRVVSSAYNEQFF. CDR3 coding DNA: TGTGCCAGCAGGGTCGTCTCGAGCGCCTACAATGAGCAGTTCTTC.

This clonotype was recorded at least ten times. The CDR3 loop reads CASSEIQGPGELFF. CDR3 DNA sequence: TGTGCCAGCAGCGAAATACAGGGCCCCGGGGAGCTGTTTTTT. The chain is built from TRBV2 and TRBJ2-2, with D perhaps TRBD1 (6 bases). V lost 6 bases and J 6 bases, leaving 14 bases between the germline ends. The CDR3 covers 14 residues. The germline gives CDR1 SNHLY, CDR2 FYNNEI. The complete variable domain, with remaining parts taken from reference TRBV2 and TRBJ2-2, reads EPEVTQTPSHQVTQMGQEVILRCVPISNHLYFYWYRQILGQKVEFLVSFYNNEISEKSEIFDDQFSVERPDGSNFTLKIRSTKLEDSAMYFCASSEIQGPGELFFGEGSRLTVL.

This clonotype was seen many times. This chain uses TRBV20-1 with TRBJ2-3; no clear D. Germline V gene data show CDR1 as DFQATT and CDR2 as SNEGSKA (reference sequence). The CDR3 is 14 amino acids. V was pared by 2 bases and J by 3 bases, with 12 bases between. The CDR3 coding sequence is TGCAGTGCTAGATCCCCCATAGGGACAGATACGCAGTATTTT. This codes for CSARSPIGTDTQYF.

This clonotype was counted a few times. This chain uses TRBV12-3 or TRBV12-4 with TRBJ2-7, with D tentatively TRBD1 (6 bases). Trimming pared 6 bases from V and 0 bases from J, leaving 12 bases between. There are 14 residues in the CDR3. The CDR3 DNA follows: TGTGCCAGCAGAAACCGGGACAACTCCTACGAGCAGTACTTC. This sequence encodes CASRNRDNSYEQYF.

This clonotype came up many times. The rearrangement joins TRBV5-1 to TRBJ2-6; D is uncertain. This CDR3 contains 15 residues. Germline V CDR1 and CDR2: SGHRS, YFSETQ. V was cut by 0 bases and J by 2 bases, with 6 bases left in between. The CDR3 nucleotides are TGCGCCAGCAGCTTGGACATAACTGGGGCCAACGTCCTGACTTTC. It translates to CASSLDITGANVLTF. Full variable domain (rest looked up from reference TRBV5-1 and TRBJ2-6): KAGVTQTPRYLIKTRGQQVTLSCSPISGHRSVSWYQQTPGQGLQFLFEYFSETQRNKGNFPGRFSGRQFSNSRSEMNVSTLELGDSALYLCASSLDITGANVLTFGAGSRLTVL.

Many counts were recorded for this clonotype. CDR3 loop: CATSELQGGTGELFF. As DNA, the CDR3 is TGTGCCACCAGTGAATTGCAGGGAGGCACCGGGGAGCTGTTTTTT. The rearrangement uses TRBV24-1 and TRBJ2-2, with D possibly being TRBD2 (6 bases). CDR3 length: 15 residues. Trimming removed 4 bases at V and 4 bases at J, with 12 bases between. CDR1 is KGHDR and CDR2 is SFDVKD in the germline V gene.

This clonotype was recorded at least ten times. One base away lies a much larger clone, so this may be a sequencing read error. This chain links TRBV6-1 with TRBJ2-1; TRBD2 matches at 9 bases. J lost 0 bases, V lost 8 bases, and 20 bases had no gene match. CDR3 length equals 20 residues. The germline gives CDR1 MNHNS, CDR2 SASEGT. The CDR3 here is CASRKGASGTVDSSYNEQFF. The DNA of the CDR3 is TGTGCCAGCCGAAAAGGGGCTAGCGGGACGGTCGATAGCTCCTACAATGAGCAGTTCTTC.

A word on this clonotype: A clone one base away is much larger, so this may be a read error. The chain carries TRBV23-1 and TRBJ2-1; D is ambiguous. TRBV23-1 is an ORF, with its function uncertain. The CDR3 spans 11 residues. V dropped 2 bases and J dropped 10 bases, with 6 bases sitting between them. The CDR3 region is CASSQASEQFF. In nucleotides, the CDR3 is TGCGCCAGCAGTCAAGCGTCCGAGCAGTTCTTC.

This chain links TRBV5-1 with TRBJ1-1, with D hard to call. V was cut by 6 bases and J by 0 bases, with 3 bases left in between. The CDR3 extends over 11 amino acids. In germline, CDR1 is SGHRS, CDR2 YFSETQ. The CDR3 sequence is CASMVNTEAFF. CDR3 coding DNA: TGCGCCAGCATGGTGAACACTGAAGCTTTCTTT.

This clonotype has at least ten counts. The V call is TRBV10-3, the J call TRBJ2-1; TRBD1 aligns across 11 bases. Germline CDR1 ENHRY, CDR2 SYGVKD. V was pared by 7 bases and J by 8 bases, with 4 bases of the junction left unmatched. The CDR3 spans 13 residues. CDR3 DNA: TGTGCCATCACTCGGACAGGGGGCGATGAGCAGTTCTTC. Amino acids: CAITRTGGDEQFF.

The rearrangement uses TRBV28 and TRBJ1-2; D perhaps matches TRBD1 (6 bases). The germline CDR1 and CDR2 sequences are MDHEN and SYDVKM. V lost 2 bases and J lost 2, with 12 bases in between. This CDR3 spans 15 amino acids. The CDR3 sequence: CASSLSTGMNYGYTF. The DNA of the CDR3 is TGTGCCAGCAGTTTAAGTACAGGGATGAACTATGGCTACACCTTC.

A remark on this clonotype: A far larger clone is off by one base, so a read error is likely. The CDR3 does not close with the conserved phenylalanine or tryptophan, likely indicating a read error. The CDR3 coding sequence is TGTGCCAGCAAACCACCCGACAGGGTGGGTGAAGCTTTCTTA. This translates into CASKPPDRVGEAFL. The chain recombines TRBV12-3 or TRBV12-4 with TRBJ1-1; TRBD1 aligns across 7 bases. After removal of 7 bases from V and 7 bases from J, the junction contained 12 bases not matched to a gene. The CDR3 extends over 14 amino acids.

This clonotype is categorized as medium-sized (0.01 to 0.1%). The V gene is TRBV24-1, the J gene TRBJ2-1, with TRBD1 matching 8 bases. With 1 base clipped from V and 8 bases from J, the junction kept 9 bases outside the gene matches. The germline V gene encodes CDR1 KGHDR and CDR2 SFDVKD. The CDR3 spans 16 residues. The CDR3 is CATSDFRTGSTDEQFF. DNA for the CDR3: TGTGCCACCAGTGATTTCCGGACAGGGTCTACCGATGAGCAGTTCTTC.

This clonotype came up many times. The J gene is TRBJ1-4, the V gene TRBV29-1; unclear D gene. CDR3 length: 10 amino acids. CDR1 is SQVTM, CDR2 ANQGSEA, per germline. Trimming cost V 5 bases and J 4 bases, with 2 bases left between them. The CDR3 loop reads CSVYNEKLFF. CDR3 in DNA: TGCAGCGTTTATAATGAAAAACTGTTTTTT. Variable domain in full (rest from reference TRBV29-1 and TRBJ1-4): SAVISQKPSRDICQRGTSLTIQCQVDSQVTMMFWYRQQPGQSLTLIATANQGSEATYESGFVIDKFPISRPNLTFSTLTVSNMSPEDSSIYLCSVYNEKLFFGSGTQLSVL.

Ten or more counts support this clonotype. This chain joins TRBV7-2 and TRBJ2-5; D not certain. The CDR3 covers 13 residues. V shed 2 bases and J shed 4 bases, with 8 bases lying between them. In germline, CDR1 is SGHTA, CDR2 FQGNSA. DNA for the CDR3: TGTGCCAGCAGCTTAATCTGGGGAGAGACCCAGTACTTC. Amino acids: CASSLIWGETQYF.

This clonotype was picked up many times. The chain carries TRBV5-1 and TRBJ1-1, with TRBD1 as a possible D gene (5 bases). The CDR3 consists of 14 residues. Germline CDR1 SGHRS, CDR2 YFSETQ. With 3 bases removed from V and 0 bases from J, the gap between germline ends came to 9 bases. CDR3: CASSSGPMNTEAFF. The CDR3 nucleotides are TGCGCCAGCAGCTCGGGACCGATGAACACTGAAGCTTTCTTT.

This clonotype was picked up many times. J is TRBJ2-5 and V is TRBV5-1; D not resolved. Trimming cost V 7 bases and J 7 bases, with 20 bases left between them. CDR3 length: 14 residues. CDR1 and CDR2 (germline): SGHRS, YFSETQ. CDR3 in amino acids: CASGSTLSPVTQYF. CDR3 coding DNA: TGCGCCAGCGGTAGTACCCTGAGTCCCGTGACCCAGTACTTC.

This clonotype was recorded at least ten times. The V and J genes are TRBV12-3 or TRBV12-4 and TRBJ1-2, with 9 bases fitting TRBD1. This CDR3 spans 14 amino acids. With 5 bases clipped from V and 8 bases from J, the junction kept 9 bases outside the gene matches. The CDR3 reads CASSRGDRVRGYTF. The CDR3 DNA reads as TGTGCCAGCAGTCGGGGGGACAGGGTAAGAGGCTACACCTTC.

This clonotype was recorded many times. A read error may account for a junction end that differs from germline. The chain links TRBV7-2 to TRBJ2-2, with D possibly TRBD2 on 5 matching bases. This CDR3 has 16 amino acids. Germline V gene sequence: CDR1 SGHTA, CDR2 FQGNSA. The CDR3 region has the DNA TGTGCCTGCAGCTTGAGGGCCGTGCGGAACACCGGGGAGCTGTTTTTT. It is translated as CACSLRAVRNTGELFF.

This clonotype was counted many times. This rearrangement joins TRBV10-3 to TRBJ2-3; D might be TRBD1 or TRBD2, each matching 5 bases. V lost 6 bases, J lost 0 bases, and 16 bases lay in between. The germline V gene has CDR1 ENHRY and CDR2 SYGVKD. The CDR3 length is 16 residues. The CDR3 protein is CAIRGDRRASTDTQYF. CDR3 coding DNA: TGTGCCATCAGGGGGGACCGGCGGGCTAGCACAGATACGCAGTATTTT.

The sample holds many counts of this clonotype. The V and J genes are TRBV11-3 and TRBJ2-5, with 7 bases matching TRBD1. V was pared by 5 bases and J by 4 bases, with 7 bases of the junction left unmatched. Germline values: CDR1 SGHNT, CDR2 YENEEA. The length of the CDR3 is 14 residues. The CDR3 nucleotides are TGTGCCAGCAGCCCGGGACAGTCAGGAGAGACCCAGTACTTC. This encodes CASSPGQSGETQYF. Combining the CDR3 with reference TRBV11-3 and TRBJ2-5 gives the whole variable domain EAGVVQSPRYKIIEKKQPVAFWCNPISGHNTLYWYLQNLGQGPELLIRYENEEAVDDSQLPKDRFSAERLKGVDSTLKIQPAELGDSAVYLCASSPGQSGETQYFGPGTRLLVL.

This clonotype was found many times. The rearrangement joins TRBV20-1 to TRBJ2-3, with D perhaps matching TRBD1 or TRBD2 (5 bases each). The V and J ends lost 5 bases and 2 bases respectively, with 14 bases between them. Germline V gives CDR1 DFQATT, CDR2 SNEGSKA (reference sequence). This CDR3 contains 14 residues. The CDR3 nucleotides read TGCAGTGCTCCGGGGACGGCAGACACAGATACGCAGTATTTT. It codes for CSAPGTADTDTQYF.

As regards this clonotype: The junction shows a germline mismatch at one end, possibly a read error. CDR3 in amino acids: CAISESGQENTPLHF. In DNA, the CDR3 is TGTGCCATCAGTGAGTCGGGACAGGAGAATACACCCCTTCACTTT. The chain recombines TRBV10-3 with TRBJ1-6, with TRBD1 matching 8 bases. Germline V gene lookup returns CDR1 ENHRY and CDR2 SYGVKD. The CDR3 sequence is 15 residues long.